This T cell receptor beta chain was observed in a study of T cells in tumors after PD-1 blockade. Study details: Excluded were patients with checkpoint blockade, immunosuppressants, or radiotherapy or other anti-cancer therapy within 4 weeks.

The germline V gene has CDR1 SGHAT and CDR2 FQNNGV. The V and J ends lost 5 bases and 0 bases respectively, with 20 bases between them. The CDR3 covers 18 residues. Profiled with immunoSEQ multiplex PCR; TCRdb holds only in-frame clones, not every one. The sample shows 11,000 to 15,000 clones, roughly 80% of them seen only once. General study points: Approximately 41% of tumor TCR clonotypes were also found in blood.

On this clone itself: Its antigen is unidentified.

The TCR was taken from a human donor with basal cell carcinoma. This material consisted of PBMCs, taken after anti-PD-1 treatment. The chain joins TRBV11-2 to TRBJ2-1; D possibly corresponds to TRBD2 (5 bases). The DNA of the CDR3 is TGTGCCAGCAGCCAGGCGGGTACTACATGGAGCTCCTACAATGAGCAGTTCTTC. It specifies CASSQAGTTWSSYNEQFF.